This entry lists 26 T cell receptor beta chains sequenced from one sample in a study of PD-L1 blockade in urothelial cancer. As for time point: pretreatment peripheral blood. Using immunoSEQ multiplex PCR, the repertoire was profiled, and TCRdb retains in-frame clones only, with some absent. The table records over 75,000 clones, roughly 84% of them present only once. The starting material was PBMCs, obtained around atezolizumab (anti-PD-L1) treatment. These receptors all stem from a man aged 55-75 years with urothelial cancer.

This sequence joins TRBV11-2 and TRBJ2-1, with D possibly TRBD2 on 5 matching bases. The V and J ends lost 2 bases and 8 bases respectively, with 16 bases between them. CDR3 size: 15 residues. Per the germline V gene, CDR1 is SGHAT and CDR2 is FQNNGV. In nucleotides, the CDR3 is TGTGCCAGCAGCTTACTCAGCGGCCAGGTCTATGAGCAGTTCTTC. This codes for CASSLLSGQVYEQFF.

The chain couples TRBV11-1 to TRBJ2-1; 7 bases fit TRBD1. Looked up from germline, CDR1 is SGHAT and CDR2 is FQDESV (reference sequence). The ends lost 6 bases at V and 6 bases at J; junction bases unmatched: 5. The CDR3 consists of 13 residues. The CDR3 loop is CASRKTGSNEQFF. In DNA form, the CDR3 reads TGTGCCAGCAGAAAGACAGGGAGCAATGAGCAGTTCTTC.

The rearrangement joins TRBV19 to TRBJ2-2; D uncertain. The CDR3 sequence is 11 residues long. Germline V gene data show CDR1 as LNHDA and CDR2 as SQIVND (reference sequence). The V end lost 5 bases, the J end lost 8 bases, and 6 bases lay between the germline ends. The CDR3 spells CASSPGGELFF. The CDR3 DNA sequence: TGTGCCAGTAGTCCAGGAGGGGAGCTGTTTTTT.

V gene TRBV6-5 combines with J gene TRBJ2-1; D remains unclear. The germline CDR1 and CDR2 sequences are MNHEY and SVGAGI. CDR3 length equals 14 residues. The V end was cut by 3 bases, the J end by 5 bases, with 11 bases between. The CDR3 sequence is CASSYSSNDNEQFF. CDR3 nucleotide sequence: TGTGCCAGCAGTTATTCGAGTAATGACAATGAGCAGTTCTTC.

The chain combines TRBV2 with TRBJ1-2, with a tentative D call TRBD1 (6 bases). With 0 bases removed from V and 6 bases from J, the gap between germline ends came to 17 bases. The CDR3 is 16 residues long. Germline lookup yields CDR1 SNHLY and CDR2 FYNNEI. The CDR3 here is CASSEAGGARGDGYTF. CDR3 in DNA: TGTGCCAGCAGTGAAGCGGGAGGGGCAAGGGGGGATGGCTACACCTTC. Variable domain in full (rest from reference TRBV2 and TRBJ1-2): EPEVTQTPSHQVTQMGQEVILRCVPISNHLYFYWYRQILGQKVEFLVSFYNNEISEKSEIFDDQFSVERPDGSNFTLKIRSTKLEDSAMYFCASSEAGGARGDGYTFGSGTRLTVV.

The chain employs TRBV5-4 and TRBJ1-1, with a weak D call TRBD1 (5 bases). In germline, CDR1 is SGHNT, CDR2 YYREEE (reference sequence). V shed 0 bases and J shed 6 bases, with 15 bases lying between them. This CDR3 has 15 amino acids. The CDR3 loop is CASSLDPLGTAEAFF. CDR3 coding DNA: TGTGCCAGCAGCTTGGACCCTCTCGGGACTGCTGAAGCTTTCTTT.

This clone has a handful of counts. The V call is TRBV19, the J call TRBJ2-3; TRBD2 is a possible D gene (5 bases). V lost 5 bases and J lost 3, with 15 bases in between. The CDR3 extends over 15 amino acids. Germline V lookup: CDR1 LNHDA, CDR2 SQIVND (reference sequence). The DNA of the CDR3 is TGTGCCAGTAGTGGTCAAGCGGTTGGAACAGATACGCAGTATTTT. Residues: CASSGQAVGTDTQYF.

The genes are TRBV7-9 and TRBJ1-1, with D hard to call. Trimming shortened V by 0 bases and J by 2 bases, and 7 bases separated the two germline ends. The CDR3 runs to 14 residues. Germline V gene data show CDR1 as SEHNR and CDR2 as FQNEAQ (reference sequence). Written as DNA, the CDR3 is TGTGCCAGCAGCTTAGCGTCAGGAAACACTGAAGCTTTCTTT. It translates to CASSLASGNTEAFF.

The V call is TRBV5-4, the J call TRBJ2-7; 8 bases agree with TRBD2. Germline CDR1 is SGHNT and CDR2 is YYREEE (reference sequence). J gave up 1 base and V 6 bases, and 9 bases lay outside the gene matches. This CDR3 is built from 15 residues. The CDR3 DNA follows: TGTGCCAGCACCCGGGGGGGCAGCGGTTCCTACGAGCAGTACTTC. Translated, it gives CASTRGGSGSYEQYF.

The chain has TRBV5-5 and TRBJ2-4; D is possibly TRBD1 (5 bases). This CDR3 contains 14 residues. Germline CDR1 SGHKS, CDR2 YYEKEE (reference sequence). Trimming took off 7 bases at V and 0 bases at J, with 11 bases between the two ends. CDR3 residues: CASRLGLAKNIQYF. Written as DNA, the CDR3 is TGTGCCAGCCGCCTGGGGCTAGCCAAAAACATTCAGTACTTC.

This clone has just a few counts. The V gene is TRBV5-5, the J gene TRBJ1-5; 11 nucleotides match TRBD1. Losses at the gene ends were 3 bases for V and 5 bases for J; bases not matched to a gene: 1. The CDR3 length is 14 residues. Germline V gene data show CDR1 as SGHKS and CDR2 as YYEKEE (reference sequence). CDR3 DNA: TGTGCCAGCAGCTGGACAGGGGGCGATCAGCCCCAGCATTTT. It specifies CASSWTGGDQPQHF.

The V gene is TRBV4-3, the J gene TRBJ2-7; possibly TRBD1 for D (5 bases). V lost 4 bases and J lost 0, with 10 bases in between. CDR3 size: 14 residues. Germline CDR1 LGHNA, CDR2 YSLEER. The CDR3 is CASSRDRSSYEQYF. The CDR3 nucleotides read TGCGCCAGCAGCCGTGACAGAAGCTCCTACGAGCAGTACTTC.

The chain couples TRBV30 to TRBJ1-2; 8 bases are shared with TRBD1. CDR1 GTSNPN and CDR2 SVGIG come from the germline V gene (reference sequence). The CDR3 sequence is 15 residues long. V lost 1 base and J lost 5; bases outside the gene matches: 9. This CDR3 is CAWSAQGALFYGYTF. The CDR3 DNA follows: TGTGCCTGGAGTGCCCAGGGGGCACTTTTTTATGGCTACACCTTC.

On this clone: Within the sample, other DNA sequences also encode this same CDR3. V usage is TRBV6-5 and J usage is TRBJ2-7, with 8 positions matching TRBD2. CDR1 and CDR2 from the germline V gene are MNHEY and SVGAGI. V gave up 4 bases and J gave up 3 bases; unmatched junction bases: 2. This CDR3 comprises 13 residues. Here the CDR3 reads CASSSRGGYEQYF. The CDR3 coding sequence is TGTGCCAGCAGTTCCCGGGGGGGCTACGAGCAGTACTTC.

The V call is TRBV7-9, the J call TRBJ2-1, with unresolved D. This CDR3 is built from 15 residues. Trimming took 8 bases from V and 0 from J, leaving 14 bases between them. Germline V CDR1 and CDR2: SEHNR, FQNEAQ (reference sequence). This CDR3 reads CASCCSLGSYNEQFF. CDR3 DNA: TGTGCCAGCTGTTGTAGCCTGGGCTCCTACAATGAGCAGTTCTTC.

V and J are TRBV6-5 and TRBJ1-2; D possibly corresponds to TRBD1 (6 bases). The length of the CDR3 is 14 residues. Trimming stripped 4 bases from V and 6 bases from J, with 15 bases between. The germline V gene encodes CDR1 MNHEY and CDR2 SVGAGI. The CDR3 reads CASSLQGPTDGYTF. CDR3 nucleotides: TGTGCCAGCAGTTTACAGGGCCCCACGGATGGCTACACCTTC.

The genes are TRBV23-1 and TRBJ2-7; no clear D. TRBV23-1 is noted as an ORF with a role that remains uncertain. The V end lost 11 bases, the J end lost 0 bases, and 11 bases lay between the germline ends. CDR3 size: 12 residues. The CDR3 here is CASGSSSYEQYF. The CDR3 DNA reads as TGCGCCTCAGGTTCCAGCTCCTACGAGCAGTACTTC.

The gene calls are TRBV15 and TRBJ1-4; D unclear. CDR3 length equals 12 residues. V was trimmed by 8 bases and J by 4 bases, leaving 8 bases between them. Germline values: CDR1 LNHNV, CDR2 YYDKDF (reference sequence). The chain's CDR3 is CATGTLNEKLFF. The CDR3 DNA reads TGTGCCACCGGCACCCTTAATGAAAAACTGTTTTTT.

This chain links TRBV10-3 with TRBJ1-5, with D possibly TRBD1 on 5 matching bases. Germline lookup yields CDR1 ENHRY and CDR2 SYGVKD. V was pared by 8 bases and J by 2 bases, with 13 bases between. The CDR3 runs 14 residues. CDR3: CAISGGEGNQPQHF. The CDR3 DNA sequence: TGTGCCATCTCGGGAGGGGAGGGCAATCAGCCCCAGCATTTT.

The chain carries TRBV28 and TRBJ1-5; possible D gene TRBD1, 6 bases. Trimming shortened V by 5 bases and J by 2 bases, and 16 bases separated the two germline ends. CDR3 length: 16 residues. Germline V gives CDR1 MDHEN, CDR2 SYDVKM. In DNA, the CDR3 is TGTGCCAGCAGTCTACTGACAGGTGTGGGCAATCAGCCCCAGCATTTT. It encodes CASSLLTGVGNQPQHF.

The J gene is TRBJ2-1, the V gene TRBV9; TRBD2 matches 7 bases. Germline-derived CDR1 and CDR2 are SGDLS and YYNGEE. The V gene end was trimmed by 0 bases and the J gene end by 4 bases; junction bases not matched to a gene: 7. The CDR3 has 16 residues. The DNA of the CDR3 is TGTGCCAGCAGCGTAGCCGTGGCTAGCGGTTACAATGAGCAGTTCTTC. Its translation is CASSVAVASGYNEQFF.

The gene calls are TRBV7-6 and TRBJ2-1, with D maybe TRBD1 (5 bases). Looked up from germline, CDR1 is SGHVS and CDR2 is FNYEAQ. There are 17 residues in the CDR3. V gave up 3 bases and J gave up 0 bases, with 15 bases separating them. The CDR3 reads CASSFNPRGSSYNEQFF. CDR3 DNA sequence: TGTGCCAGCAGCTTTAACCCTAGGGGTTCCTCCTACAATGAGCAGTTCTTC.

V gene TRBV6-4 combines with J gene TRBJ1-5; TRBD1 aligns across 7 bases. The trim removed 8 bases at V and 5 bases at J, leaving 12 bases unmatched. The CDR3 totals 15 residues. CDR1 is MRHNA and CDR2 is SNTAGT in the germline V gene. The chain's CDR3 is CASRWNGDSDQPQHF. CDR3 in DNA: TGTGCCAGCCGGTGGAATGGGGACAGCGATCAGCCCCAGCATTTT.

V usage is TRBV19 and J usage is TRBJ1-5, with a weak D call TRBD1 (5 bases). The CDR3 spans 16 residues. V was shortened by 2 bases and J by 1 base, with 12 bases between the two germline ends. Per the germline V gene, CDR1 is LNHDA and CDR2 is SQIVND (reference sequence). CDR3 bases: TGTGCCAGTAGTATATTCGACAGTCGGAGCAATCAGCCCCAGCATTTT. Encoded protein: CASSIFDSRSNQPQHF.

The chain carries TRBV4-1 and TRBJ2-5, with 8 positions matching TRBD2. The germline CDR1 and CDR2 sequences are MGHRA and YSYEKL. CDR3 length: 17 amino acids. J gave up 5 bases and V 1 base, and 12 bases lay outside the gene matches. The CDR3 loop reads CASSQAARGGRLETQYF. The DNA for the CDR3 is TGCGCCAGCAGCCAAGCCGCCCGGGGCGGGAGGTTGGAGACCCAGTACTTC.

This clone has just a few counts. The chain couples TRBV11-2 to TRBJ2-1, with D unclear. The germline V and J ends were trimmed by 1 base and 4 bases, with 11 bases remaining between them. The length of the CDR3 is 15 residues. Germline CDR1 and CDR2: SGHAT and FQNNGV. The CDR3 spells CASSLATSTYNEQFF. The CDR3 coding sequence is TGTGCCAGCAGCTTAGCGACTTCGACTTACAATGAGCAGTTCTTC. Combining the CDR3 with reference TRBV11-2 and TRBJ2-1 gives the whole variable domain EAGVAQSPRYKIIEKRQSVAFWCNPISGHATLYWYQQILGQGPKLLIQFQNNGVVDDSQLPKDRFSAERLKGVDSTLKIQPAKLEDSAVYLCASSLATSTYNEQFFGPGTRLTVL.